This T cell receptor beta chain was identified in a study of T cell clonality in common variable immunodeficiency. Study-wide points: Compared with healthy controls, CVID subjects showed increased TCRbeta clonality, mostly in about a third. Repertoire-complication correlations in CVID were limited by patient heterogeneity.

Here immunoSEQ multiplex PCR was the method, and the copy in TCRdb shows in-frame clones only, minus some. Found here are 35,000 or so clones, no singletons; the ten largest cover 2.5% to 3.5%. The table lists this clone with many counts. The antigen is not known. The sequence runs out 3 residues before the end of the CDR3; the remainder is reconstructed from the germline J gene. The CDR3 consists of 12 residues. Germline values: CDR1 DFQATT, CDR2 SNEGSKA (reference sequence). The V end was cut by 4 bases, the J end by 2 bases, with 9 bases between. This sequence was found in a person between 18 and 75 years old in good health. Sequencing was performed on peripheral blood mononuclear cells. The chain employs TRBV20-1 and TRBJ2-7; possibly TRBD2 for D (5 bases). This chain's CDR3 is CSAIERTYEQYF. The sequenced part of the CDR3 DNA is TGCAGTGCTATCGAGCGGACCTACGAG.